Below, 23 T cell receptor beta chains from the same sample are listed, as sequenced in a study of radiation and T cells in renal cell carcinoma. The time point denotes: blood 2 weeks post-SBRT. Noted treatment: 15 Gy SBRT to primary tumor, nephrectomy 4 weeks later. Using immunoSEQ multiplex PCR, the repertoire was profiled, and TCRdb retains in-frame clones only, with some absent. This table holds tens of thousands of clones, less than 85% found once. This material consisted of blood, taken from a patient whose treatment included radiotherapy and nephrectomy. Receptor source: a woman aged 70 to 79 with renal cell carcinoma.

The table lists this clone with a few counts. The rearrangement links TRBV9 to TRBJ1-3, with 9 bases fitting TRBD1. CDR1 SGDLS and CDR2 YYNGEE come from the germline V gene. V trimming: 4 bases; J trimming: 4 bases; junction bases outside the gene matches: 12. There are 17 residues in the CDR3. CDR3 residues: CASSPKGQGTAGNTIYF. CDR3 in DNA: TGTGCCAGCAGCCCGAAAGGACAGGGGACGGCCGGAAACACCATATATTTT.

The sample holds a few counts of this clone. The rearrangement joins TRBV19 to TRBJ1-2, with TRBD1 matching 9 bases. V lost 7 bases to trimming and J lost 3 bases; unmatched junction nucleotides: 27. In germline, CDR1 is LNHDA, CDR2 SQIVND (reference sequence). CDR3 length: 21 amino acids. The CDR3 reads CASKVTITYGDREDRDYGYTF. CDR3 DNA sequence: TGTGCCAGTAAGGTCACGATAACTTACGGGGACAGGGAAGACAGAGACTATGGCTACACCTTC.

The chain joins TRBV10-1 to TRBJ2-1, with 12 nucleotides matching TRBD1. This CDR3 contains 15 residues. V shed 5 bases and J 2 bases; nucleotides not matched to a gene: 1. Germline lookup yields CDR1 WNHNN and CDR2 SYGVQD (reference sequence). CDR3 DNA: TGCGCCAGCAGTCGGGACAGGGGGCCCTACAATGAGCAGTTCTTC. Translated, it gives CASSRDRGPYNEQFF.

The count of this clone is one. The chain combines TRBV7-9 with TRBJ2-5; a weak D match, TRBD2 (5 bases). CDR3 size: 13 residues. Trimming removed 5 bases at V and 7 bases at J, with 14 bases between. The germline gives CDR1 SEHNR, CDR2 FQNEAQ (reference sequence). The CDR3 protein is CASSPTREGTQYF. The CDR3 DNA follows: TGTGCCAGCAGCCCGACGAGGGAAGGGACCCAGTACTTC.

The V and J genes are TRBV9 and TRBJ2-1; 10 positions match TRBD1. Unmatched junction bases numbered 1, after V lost 0 bases and J lost 7 bases. The CDR3 spans 14 residues. CDR1 is SGDLS and CDR2 is YYNGEE in the germline V gene. Here the CDR3 DNA reads TGTGCCAGCAGCGTAGGGACAGGGGGGAATGAGCAGTTCTTC. This translates into CASSVGTGGNEQFF.

The chain recombines TRBV19 with TRBJ2-6, with 8 bases matching TRBD2. Germline values: CDR1 LNHDA, CDR2 SQIVND (reference sequence). The CDR3 extends over 15 amino acids. The ends lost 5 bases at V and 2 bases at J; junction bases unmatched: 2. CDR3: CASSPGGTGANVLTF. For the CDR3, the DNA is TGTGCCAGTAGTCCGGGAGGGACTGGGGCCAACGTCCTGACTTTC.

The gene calls are TRBV2 and TRBJ1-1, with D hard to call. This CDR3 is built from 13 residues. Trimming took off 8 bases at V and 0 bases at J, with 10 bases between the two ends. The germline CDR1 and CDR2 sequences are SNHLY and FYNNEI. The CDR3 loop is CASPNYMNTEAFF. CDR3 sequence (DNA): TGTGCCAGCCCAAACTACATGAACACTGAAGCTTTCTTT.

The chain has TRBV9 and TRBJ2-2; 7 bases are a match to TRBD2. The CDR3 consists of 18 residues. With V trimmed by 4 bases and J by 4 bases, 16 bases remained unmatched. Per germline, CDR1 SGDLS and CDR2 YYNGEE. The DNA of the CDR3 is TGTGCCAGCAGCACTCGGGGAGGGGCAGGGCCCCGCACCGGGGAGCTGTTTTTT. Its protein is CASSTRGGAGPRTGELFF.

The chain couples TRBV29-1 to TRBJ2-5; no clear D gene. The V and J ends lost 6 bases and 6 bases respectively, with 8 bases between them. CDR3 length: 10 amino acids. CDR1 and CDR2 (germline): SQVTM, ANQGSEA. In DNA form, the CDR3 reads TGCAGCGTGGGTATCCAGACCCAGTACTTC. Amino acids: CSVGIQTQYF.

This clone was seen more than once but under ten times. V and J are TRBV9 and TRBJ1-4; 7 bases match TRBD1. The CDR3 totals 16 residues. Trimming took 4 bases from V and 4 from J; bases not matched to a gene: 10. The germline V gene has CDR1 SGDLS and CDR2 YYNGEE. The CDR3 here is CASSLWTGARNEKLFF. CDR3 nucleotides: TGTGCCAGCAGCTTATGGACAGGCGCACGTAATGAAAAACTGTTTTTT.

The genes are TRBV6-6 and TRBJ1-6; 7 bases fit TRBD1. In germline, CDR1 is MNHNY, CDR2 SVGAGI (reference sequence). This CDR3 region has 14 residues. With 7 bases clipped from V and 9 bases from J, the junction kept 9 bases outside the gene matches. CDR3 DNA: TGTGCCAGCACGGGACAGCCGCTTCGTTCACCCCTCCACTTT. It encodes CASTGQPLRSPLHF.

This chain links TRBV25-1 with TRBJ2-3; a possible D gene is TRBD1 (5 bases). This CDR3 has 14 amino acids. V dropped 6 bases and J dropped 6 bases, with 16 bases sitting between them. Germline CDR1 and CDR2: MGHDK and SYGVNS. The CDR3: CASRSPGAGDTQYF. The CDR3 DNA reads TGTGCCAGCAGGTCCCCCGGCGCAGGGGATACGCAGTATTTT.

V and J are TRBV5-1 and TRBJ2-2, with D maybe TRBD2 (6 bases). CDR1 and CDR2 from the germline V gene are SGHRS and YFSETQ. CDR3 length: 20 amino acids. With 4 bases removed from V and 0 bases from J, the gap between germline ends came to 25 bases. The chain's CDR3 is CASSEGTPELASANTGELFF. CDR3 sequence (DNA): TGCGCCAGCAGCGAAGGGACTCCCGAATTGGCCTCCGCGAACACCGGGGAGCTGTTTTTT.

CDR3 residues: CASSRTEETQYF. CDR3 nucleotide sequence: TGTGCCAGCAGCAGGACTGAAGAGACCCAGTACTTC. The V and J genes are TRBV2 and TRBJ2-5, with D possibly being TRBD2 (5 bases). With 6 bases removed from V and 3 bases from J, the gap between germline ends came to 8 bases. The CDR3 is 12 amino acids. CDR1 is SNHLY, CDR2 FYNNEI, per germline.

The V and J genes are TRBV5-4 and TRBJ2-3; 9 bases line up with TRBD1. After removal of 5 bases from V and 4 bases from J, the junction contained 14 bases not matched to a gene. Looked up from germline, CDR1 is SGHNT and CDR2 is YYREEE (reference sequence). This CDR3 has 17 residues. In DNA, the CDR3 is TGTGCCAGCAGTTCTAAACAGGGGGCGTTTGTTCCAGATACGCAGTATTTT. Its protein product is CASSSKQGAFVPDTQYF.

This clone is a singleton in its sample. V usage is TRBV4-1 and J usage is TRBJ1-1; D possibly corresponds to TRBD1 (6 bases). The germline CDR1 and CDR2 sequences are MGHRA and YSYEKL. This CDR3 region has 14 residues. Trimming stripped 2 bases from V and 5 bases from J, with 12 bases between. This CDR3 reads CASSQSPGETEAFF. The CDR3 DNA reads TGCGCCAGCAGCCAATCTCCAGGGGAGACTGAAGCTTTCTTT.

The rearrangement joins TRBV19 to TRBJ2-1, with D maybe TRBD2 (5 bases). V was pared by 8 bases and J by 0 bases, with 8 bases between. The germline CDR1 and CDR2 sequences are LNHDA and SQIVND (reference sequence). The CDR3 spans 13 residues. The DNA of the CDR3 is TGTGCCAGTTCGGGGAGCTCCTACAATGAGCAGTTCTTC. Its protein is CASSGSSYNEQFF.

The chain joins TRBV4-2 to TRBJ1-1, with a weak D call TRBD1 (6 bases). Germline V gives CDR1 LGHNA, CDR2 YNFKEQ. This CDR3 is 15 amino acids long. With 6 bases removed from V and 1 base from J, the gap between germline ends came to 15 bases. The CDR3 spells CASRGARGANTEAFF. CDR3 coding DNA: TGTGCCAGCAGGGGGGCACGAGGGGCGAACACTGAAGCTTTCTTT.

The rearrangement uses TRBV4-1 and TRBJ1-5; D gene ambiguous. CDR1 MGHRA and CDR2 YSYEKL come from the germline V gene. The V gene lost 0 bases and the J gene lost 0 bases, with 6 bases spanning the gap. The CDR3 is 15 residues long. The CDR3 DNA reads TGCGCCAGCAGCCAAGATAGAGATAGCAATCAGCCCCAGCATTTT. Its translation: CASSQDRDSNQPQHF.

This rearrangement joins TRBV9 to TRBJ1-2; 7 nucleotides line up with TRBD1. There are 15 residues in the CDR3. Losses at the gene ends were 0 bases for V and 3 bases for J; bases not matched to a gene: 5. Per germline, CDR1 SGDLS and CDR2 YYNGEE. CDR3 sequence: CASSVDAGGYYGYTF. CDR3 bases: TGTGCCAGCAGCGTAGATGCAGGGGGATACTATGGCTACACCTTC.

The V call is TRBV7-9, the J call TRBJ1-2; 9 nucleotides agree with TRBD1. Germline V gene lookup returns CDR1 SEHNR and CDR2 FQNEAQ (reference sequence). J lost 8 bases, V lost 5 bases, and 6 bases had no gene match. CDR3 length: 13 residues. CDR3: CASSPNRGRGYTF. Here the CDR3 DNA reads TGTGCCAGCAGCCCCAACAGGGGGCGAGGCTACACCTTC.

The V call is TRBV29-1, the J call TRBJ2-7; 10 nucleotides align to TRBD1. V shed 0 bases and J 2 bases; nucleotides not matched to a gene: 1. This CDR3 comprises 14 residues. Germline values: CDR1 SQVTM, CDR2 ANQGSEA. This CDR3 reads CSVEEGTGAYEQYF. DNA of the CDR3: TGCAGCGTTGAAGAAGGGACAGGGGCCTACGAGCAGTACTTC.

This clone is deemed medium-sized. V usage is TRBV6-1 and J usage is TRBJ2-2; TRBD1 aligns across 8 bases. Germline loops: CDR1 MNHNS, CDR2 SASEGT. The J segment lost 6 bases and the V segment lost 6 bases, leaving 3 bases of the junction unmatched. This CDR3 has 13 residues. The CDR3 loop is CASSSRGPGELFF. The CDR3 DNA sequence: TGTGCCAGCAGCTCCAGGGGGCCCGGGGAGCTGTTTTTT.